This T cell receptor (beta chain) derives from a study of blood T cell repertoires in COVID-19. Symptom resolution, clearance, or two negative PCRs marked the recovered donors of Cohort 3. V lost 5 bases and J lost 5; bases outside the gene matches: 4. The CDR3 covers 14 residues. From germline, CDR1 is LGHDT and CDR2 YNNKEL (reference sequence). Libraries were prepared by immunoSEQ multiplex PCR; TCRdb keeps only in-frame clonotypes and omits some of them. The sample lists approximately 200,000 clones, about 80% occurring once. This receptor was identified in a man aged 60 to 75 who had recovered from COVID-19. The J gene is TRBJ2-3, the V gene TRBV3-1 (or the pseudogene TRBV3-2); 10 nucleotides agree with TRBD1. The sequenced material came from PBMCs or T cells enriched from blood (not recorded which). CDR3: CASSFGQGGDTQYF. In DNA form, the CDR3 reads TGTGCCAGCAGCTTCGGACAGGGGGGAGATACGCAGTATTTT.